The rows below give T cell receptor beta chains drawn from one sample of a study of technical replicates of blood from a handful of donors. Generated by immunoSEQ multiplex PCR, the TCRdb table keeps only in-frame clones and is missing some. The top ten hold approximately 0.42% of the sample, which has fewer than 90,000 clones, 89% seen once. Sample: T cells isolated from PBMCs. The receptors were sampled from a human donor in good health. Each CDR3 is given with its conserved first and last residue. D genes are given only for firm matches. Size is stated for part of the rows, as once, few or many counts, or as a class when the clone is expanded.

TGCGCCAGCAGCCAGGATGAGCCATGGGTGGTAGCGGGAAGTTCGCAGTATTTT CASSQDEPWVVAGSSQYF 18 TRBV4-3 TRBD2 NA TRBJ2-3
TGTGCCAGCAGGGGACAGGGGGCGAATGAAAAACTGTTTTTT CASRGQGANEKLFF 14 TRBV6-5 TRBD1 NA TRBJ1-4
TGTGCCAGCAGCTTAGGGCGGGAGTTCAATGAGCAGTTCTTC CASSLGREFNEQFF 14 TRBV7-8 TRBD2 NA TRBJ2-1
TGCGCCAGCAGCTTGGGGGGGCAGGGGGAGGAAGCTTTCTTT CASSLGGQGEEAFF 14 TRBV5-1 TRBD1 NA TRBJ1-1
TGTGCCAGCAGCTTAGAGGCTAGCGGGTACTCCTACGAGCAGTACTTC CASSLEASGYSYEQYF 16 TRBV7-2 TRBD2 NA TRBJ2-7
TGTGCCAGCAGTTACGGGCCCTCCGGCGAGCAGTACTTC CASSYGPSGEQYF 13 TRBV6-6 NA NA TRBJ2-7
TGTGCCAGCAGCCTAAGGGGTGCCTCATACAATGAGCAGTTCTTC CASSLRGASYNEQFF 15 TRBV7-2 NA NA TRBJ2-1
TGTGCCAGCAGCTTTAACAGGGAAGAGACCCAGTACTTC CASSFNREETQYF 13 TRBV5-4 NA NA TRBJ2-5
TGTGCCAGTAGTATAGCCTCGGGCGCTAGCGGATACAATGAGCAGTTCTTC CASSIASGASGYNEQFF 17 TRBV19 TRBD2 few TRBJ2-1
TGTGCCAGCAGCGTAGCCGAGTACGGTCAGCCCCAGCATTTT CASSVAEYGQPQHF 14 TRBV9 NA once TRBJ1-5
TGTGCCATCAGGCCGACAGATACCACAGATACGCAGTATTTT CAIRPTDTTDTQYF 14 TRBV10-3 NA NA TRBJ2-3
TGTGCCAGCAGTAGAGCGGGATTAGCCTACAATGAGCAGTTCTTC CASSRAGLAYNEQFF 15 TRBV27 TRBD2 NA TRBJ2-1
TGTGCCAGCAGCTACTATAGCGGGAGGACCGAGCAGTACTTC CASSYYSGRTEQYF 14 TRBV5-6 TRBD2 NA TRBJ2-7
TGTGCCAGTAGTATCCGGGACAGCCCTGGGGAAAAACTGTTTTTT CASSIRDSPGEKLFF 15 TRBV19 TRBD1 NA TRBJ1-4
TGTGCCAGCGCGAGGGATTCTAACTATGGCTACACCTTC CASARDSNYGYTF 13 TRBV6-5 NA NA TRBJ1-2
TGTGCCAGCAGGACAGGGGTGGAAGAGACCCAGTACTTC CASRTGVEETQYF 13 TRBV2 TRBD1 NA TRBJ2-5
TGCAGCGTTCGGGAGGGCGGCGGCTACACCTTC CSVREGGGYTF 11 TRBV29-1 NA NA TRBJ1-2
TGTGCCAGCAGCGTAGATCCCGGGATAAACAATGAGCAGTTCTTC CASSVDPGINNEQFF 15 TRBV9 NA NA TRBJ2-1
TGTGCCAGCAGTCGGTCCGGGTTCACCGGGGAGCTGTTTTTT CASSRSGFTGELFF 14 TRBV7-3 NA once TRBJ2-2
TGTGCCAGCAGTGAAGCGGATAGGGTCTCGACAGGGAAGGACTATGGCTACACCTTC CASSEADRVSTGKDYGYTF 19 TRBV2 TRBD1 once TRBJ1-2
TGTGCCAGCAGCTTAATGGGACAGGGATCAGCTTTCTTT CASSLMGQGSAFF 13 TRBV7-2 TRBD1 NA TRBJ1-1
TGTGCCAGCTCACCTCACCCAGGGTTGGACACTGAAGCTTTCTTT CASSPHPGLDTEAFF 15 TRBV18 NA NA TRBJ1-1
TGCGCCAGCAGCTTAAGGGGTGCCCCCGAGCAGTACTTC CASSLRGAPEQYF 13 TRBV5-1 NA NA TRBJ2-7
TGTGCCAGCAGCTTAGGGACTAGCGGGAACACCGGGGAGCTGTTTTTT CASSLGTSGNTGELFF 16 TRBV7-3 TRBD2 NA TRBJ2-2
TGTGCCAGTTTGTTCGCGAATGAGCAGTTCTTC CASLFANEQFF 11 TRBV25-1 NA NA TRBJ2-1
TGTGCCAGCAGTGAAACCCGGGACAGCTATGGCTACACCTTC CASSETRDSYGYTF 14 TRBV6-1 TRBD1 NA TRBJ1-2
TGTGCCATCAGTGACCAGACAGGGGTAGCCTACGAGCAGTACTTC CAISDQTGVAYEQYF 15 TRBV10-3 TRBD1 NA TRBJ2-7
TGCGCCAGCAGCCGGGGGACTACCAACTCCTACGAGCAGTACTTC CASSRGTTNSYEQYF 15 TRBV4-3 TRBD2 NA TRBJ2-7
TGTGCCACCAGACCCGGAGGTAGCGGAGATACGCAGTATTTT CATRPGGSGDTQYF 14 TRBV15 NA NA TRBJ2-3
TGTGCCAGCAGCAGGGACTGGGGGACGGGAGAGCAGTACTTC CASSRDWGTGEQYF 14 TRBV5-6 NA NA TRBJ2-7
TGTGCCTGGAAAAGGCGGGGACCCAACACCGGGGAGCTGTTTTTT CAWKRRGPNTGELFF 15 TRBV30 NA NA TRBJ2-2
TGTGCCAGCAAAACAGAGATGCCGGGACTAGCGGGAGGTAGGTCCTACAATGAGCAGTTCTTC CASKTEMPGLAGGRSYNEQFF 21 TRBV28 TRBD2 NA TRBJ2-1
TGTGCCACCTATGGACTAGCGGAGGGCACAGATACGCAGTATTTT CATYGLAEGTDTQYF 15 TRBV2 TRBD2 NA TRBJ2-3
TGCAGCGTTTCGGAGGTACATGAGCAGTTCTTC CSVSEVHEQFF 11 TRBV29-1 NA NA TRBJ2-1
TGTGCCAGCGTCACTAGCGGGCTTTACAATGAGCAGTTCTTC CASVTSGLYNEQFF 14 TRBV18 TRBD2 NA TRBJ2-1
TGTGCCAGCTCAGCAAGTACTAGCGGGAGGGAGAATGAGCAGTTCTTC CASSASTSGRENEQFF 16 TRBV18 TRBD2 NA TRBJ2-1
TGTGCCTGGGGGTGGAGACTCTCCTACGAGCAGTACTTC CAWGWRLSYEQYF 13 TRBV30 NA NA TRBJ2-7
TGTGCCAGCAGTGAAGCGTCCCGGGACAGGGATGGCTACACCTTC CASSEASRDRDGYTF 15 TRBV6-1 TRBD1 NA TRBJ1-2
TGTGCCAGCAGCCTGGACTACCGCTCCTACAATGAGCAGTTCTTC CASSLDYRSYNEQFF 15 TRBV7-2 NA NA TRBJ2-1
TGTGCCAGCAGCCAAAGGGGCAGGGAAAGCAATGAGCAGTTCTTC CASSQRGRESNEQFF 15 TRBV9 NA NA TRBJ2-1
TGTGCCAGCAGCCCGGGACTAGCTTACGAGCAGTACTTC CASSPGLAYEQYF 13 TRBV14 TRBD2 NA TRBJ2-7
TGTGCCAGCAGCCCAGGCGGGGGGGGCGGGACTGAAGCTTTCTTT CASSPGGGGGTEAFF 15 TRBV9 NA few TRBJ1-1
TGTGCCATCAGTGAGTCTGGAGGGGAAAATGGCTACACCTTC CAISESGGENGYTF 14 TRBV10-3 NA NA TRBJ1-2
TGCGCCAGCAGCCAAGATATCGCGGGAGTATCCTACAATGAGCAGTTCTTC CASSQDIAGVSYNEQFF 17 TRBV4-3 TRBD2 once TRBJ2-1
TGTGCCAGCAGCCAATTCTGGTTATTTAGTGATGAGCAGTTCTTC CASSQFWLFSDEQFF 15 TRBV14 NA NA TRBJ2-1
TGTGCCACCAGCTTGGGAACGGGACTTATGATGTCAGATACGCAGTATTTT CATSLGTGLMMSDTQYF 17 TRBV15 NA once TRBJ2-3
TGTGCCAGCAGTTTACAACTGGGCAATCAGCCCCAGCATTTT CASSLQLGNQPQHF 14 TRBV27 NA NA TRBJ1-5
TGTGCCAGCAGTGAATGGAGGGAGGTTCAGCCCCAGCATTTT CASSEWREVQPQHF 14 TRBV2 NA once TRBJ1-5
TGCGCCAGCAGCCAAGATCTCTCAGTCCAAGAGACCCAGTACTTC CASSQDLSVQETQYF 15 TRBV4-3 NA NA TRBJ2-5
TGTGCCAGCAGCTTGACCCGGGGGGGAGGCTACACCTTC CASSLTRGGGYTF 13 TRBV7-2 NA NA TRBJ1-2
TGTGCCAGCCGTACAGGGGGCGGTGCGCATACGCAGTATTTT CASRTGGGAHTQYF 14 TRBV27 TRBD1 NA TRBJ2-3
TGTGCCAGTAGTGGGACAGGCTCTCTGGGCTACACCTTC CASSGTGSLGYTF 13 TRBV19 TRBD1 NA TRBJ1-2
TGTGCCAGCATGGGCGGGAGGGCCAGGGAGACCCAGTACTTC CASMGGRARETQYF 14 TRBV5-4 TRBD2 NA TRBJ2-5